This TCR beta chain derives from a study of cytotoxic CD8 clonotypes in ibrutinib-treated CLL. Study-level background: Partial responders around 24, complete 2; around twelve progressed and about 15 stayed in remission by median 68 months. Timing of response sample collection was a median around eleven months after treatment start, with a range of 6 to 36.

For TCR beta libraries, about 2 micrograms of genomic DNA were obtained from cryopreserved PBMCs. Produced via immunoSEQ multiplex PCR; TCRdb's table is partial and in-frame only. The table has about 300,000 clones, approximately 76% seen once. Germline loops: CDR1 SNHLY, CDR2 FYNNEI. V lost 9 bases and J 2 bases, leaving 9 bases between the germline ends. This CDR3 is 12 amino acids long. There are a few counts of this clone. The sample was PBMCs, taken at disease progression, from a patient treated with ibrutinib. The source is a human donor with chronic lymphocytic leukemia. The chain couples TRBV2 to TRBJ2-3; D unresolved. The CDR3 is CASKRNTDTQYF. Written as DNA, the CDR3 is TGTGCCAGTAAGAGGAACACAGATACGCAGTATTTT. Filled out from reference TRBV2 and TRBJ2-3, the complete variable domain reads EPEVTQTPSHQVTQMGQEVILRCVPISNHLYFYWYRQILGQKVEFLVSFYNNEISEKSEIFDDQFSVERPDGSNFTLKIRSTKLEDSAMYFCASKRNTDTQYFGPGTRLTVL.